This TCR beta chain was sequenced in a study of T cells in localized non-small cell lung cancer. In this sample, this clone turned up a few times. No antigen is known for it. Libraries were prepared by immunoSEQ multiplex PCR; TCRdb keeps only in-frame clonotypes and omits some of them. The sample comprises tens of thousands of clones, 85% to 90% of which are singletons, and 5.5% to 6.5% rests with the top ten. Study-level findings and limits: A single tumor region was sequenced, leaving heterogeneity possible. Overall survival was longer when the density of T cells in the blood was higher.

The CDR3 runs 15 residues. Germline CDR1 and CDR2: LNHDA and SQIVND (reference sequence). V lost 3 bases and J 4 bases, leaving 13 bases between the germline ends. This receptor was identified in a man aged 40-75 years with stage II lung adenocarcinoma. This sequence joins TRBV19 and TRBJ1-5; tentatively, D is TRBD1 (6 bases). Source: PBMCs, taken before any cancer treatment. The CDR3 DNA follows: TGTGCCAGTAGTATCGGCCCCGACAGGAATCAGCCCCAGCATTTT. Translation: CASSIGPDRNQPQHF.